The sample holds many counts of the clone carrying this TCR beta chain. The target antigen is unknown. This CDR3 region has 11 residues. The germline CDR1 and CDR2 sequences are SGHRS and YFSETQ. V was clipped by 2 bases and J by 3 bases, with 3 bases between them. These data are taken from a study of CD8 T cells in ankylosing spondylitis. Broader study findings: The study identified a TCR beta motif of under ten highly homologous variants that appeared characteristic of ankylosing spondylitis blood. Clones linked to disease were reported to show significant enrichment in matched ankylosing spondylitis synovial fluid. Disease-linked clones bore a CD8+ phenotype, appearing relatively rarely in peripheral blood.

Making the TCR beta libraries involved quantitative 5'-RACE with molecular barcodes. MiXCR, run by TCRdb on the 5' RACE reads, gives a single entry per CDR3 protein. Among 200,000 to 300,000 distinct CDR3 sequences, roughly 8% were seen once, and the ten largest hold 4.8%. The sequence derives from a female donor with ankylosing spondylitis or in good health (not recorded which). The source material was blood, either unsorted or a sorted T cell fraction (not recorded which). J is TRBJ2-7 and V is TRBV5-1; D gene unclear. CDR3 amino acids: CASSLNYEQYF. CDR3 nucleotide sequence: TGCGCCAGCAGCTTAAACTACGAGCAGTACTTC.